The present T cell receptor beta chain was sequenced within a study of blood T cell repertoires in COVID-19 (dated by TCRdb to 2019 to 2021). Background on the whole study: Samples covering the acute and convalescent phases of COVID-19 were provided by collaborators in the United States, Italy and Spain. Where available, HLA class I and class II types were taken from metadata supplied by the sample provider and were not determined by assay-based typing. Samples were obtained from the ongoing ImmuneRACE study (first 160 participants) and from some 1,300 subjects provided by 6 global collaborators. Subjects who had been exposed to COVID-19, were actively infected with it, or had recovered from it provided the deeply sampled blood TCRbeta repertoires that made up the dataset. Nearly every sample came with metadata listing a de-identified subject ID, COVID-19 status, age in years and sex. The prospective study material was composed of cDNA or gDNA derived from T cells, B-cell-depleted T cells, or PBMCs. The repertoires were released in a freely available public database intended as a resource for research on the immune response to SARS-CoV-2.

The investigation overall reported the following: How much clinical and demographic metadata was included differed by source and by participant, and the metadata was provided uncurated.

Enrolling through a virtual design, the prospective study's participants ranged in age from about 18 to 89 years and lived across roughly 24 United States geographic areas. Cohort assignment in the prospective study relied on participant-reported clinical history from a screening survey and a study questionnaire. In the prospective study, whole blood, serum and a nasopharyngeal or oropharyngeal swab were collected from each participant by mobile phlebotomists. Participants in the prospective study had the option to provide additional blood draws and questionnaires over an approximately 2-month period. Before DNA extraction, prospective study blood samples were shipped either frozen or at room temperature. TCRbeta CDR3 regions were amplified from genomic DNA using the immunoSEQ Assay, a bias-controlled multiplex PCR. On the authors' methods: Nucleated cell counts per sample were estimated from amplification of reference gene primers within the assay. To quantify the absolute abundance of each unique TCRbeta CDR3 rearrangement, sequence reads were collapsed and filtered. For each sample, productive Simpson clonality was calculated as the square root of Simpson's diversity index across productive rearrangements. Drawn from immuneACCESS, this table holds only the in-frame rearrangements with V and J called that TCRdb kept. Clones are partly lost; checked studies trace under half to an unresolved V gene and leave the rest unexplained. V and J calls and clone size are those listed in that table; D and trimming were worked out from the DNA. For this sample the table gives 200,000 to 250,000 clones, of which roughly 90% were detected only once. Over 3% of the sample comes from the top ten.

Note on this clone: Which antigen it targets is not known. No quality values exist for individual bases; no much larger clone is one base distant.

The sample comprised PBMCs or T cells enriched from blood (not recorded which). This TCR came from a middle-aged woman with acute COVID-19.

The nucleotide sequence reads as follows: TGTGCCACCAGCAGATTGAGGGGGTCTGGTGGCTACACCTTC. It translates to CATSRLRGSGGYTF. In this chain, TRBV15 is recombined with TRBJ1-2; a tentative D match to TRBD1 spans 6 bases. From the cysteine through the phenylalanine, the CDR3 covers 14 amino acids. The read is trimmed to its CDR3 DNA, 42 bases read in frame from base 1. The germline V gene (reference sequence) provides CDR1 LNHNV and CDR2 YYDKDF. The junction carries 14 bases between V and J, which are trimmed by 2 bases and 7 bases respectively.